Listed below are T cell receptor beta chains from one sample, sequenced in a study of T cell repertoires in cytomegalovirus infection. MiXCR, run by TCRdb on the reads, gives a single entry per CDR3 protein. The sample includes hundreds of thousands of distinct CDR3 sequences, approximately 10% of them seen just once. The source material was PBMCs. The receptors were sampled from a human donor in good health (CMV status not recorded). Some clones in this sample may be carry-over from other donors' samples. Each CDR3 is given with its conserved first and last residue. Fields, in order: J gene, V gene, CDR3 protein.

TRBJ2-7 TRBV6-2/TRBV6-3 CASSYGTGGYEQYF
TRBJ2-1 TRBV5-5 CASRRAQGGEQFF
TRBJ2-7 TRBV5-5 CASSRMTGRNEQYF
TRBJ2-1 TRBV6-5 CASSYSVSGISIGNEQFF
TRBJ2-7 TRBV5-7 CASSLTLGQGQLYEQYF
TRBJ2-7 TRBV4-1 CASLKSGIAGHEQYF
TRBJ2-4 TRBV19 CASIGTSSQNIQYF
TRBJ2-6 TRBV7-9 CASSVNRGPGANVLTF
TRBJ2-3 TRBV11-3 CASSFGYGTGGIDTQYF
TRBJ1-2 TRBV29-1 CSVELPGQGADGYTF
TRBJ2-7 TRBV28 CASSLAATYEQYF
TRBJ2-3 TRBV6-1 CASSSDWFTDTQYF
TRBJ2-3 TRBV7-3 CASSPRQGRGLSTDTQYF
TRBJ2-7 TRBV3-1 CASSPAWDSYEQYF
TRBJ2-3 TRBV7-9 CASSFPREGTDTQYF
TRBJ1-1 TRBV6-5 CASSYPSGANTEAFF
TRBJ2-5 TRBV3-1 CASSQVGAGRQETQYF
TRBJ1-4 TRBV7-8 CASSLALLSATNEKLFF
TRBJ2-7 TRBV28 CASSSPGAGIYEQYF
TRBJ2-7 TRBV6-1 CASRGGTPLYEQYF
TRBJ2-1 TRBV9 CASSVDGGGPGDEQFF
TRBJ2-1 TRBV2 CASSEFRADEQFF
TRBJ1-1 TRBV2 CASIQGPEAFF
TRBJ1-2 TRBV9 CASSVEPGQGDYGYTF
TRBJ2-2 TRBV2 CASTEAGVAGELFF
TRBJ1-1 TRBV7-6 CASSLSLRTEAFF
TRBJ1-4 TRBV18 CASSSPGGLFF
TRBJ1-3 TRBV28 CISRGAFGNTIYF
TRBJ1-2 TRBV19 CATSPGGGYTF
TRBJ1-1 TRBV12-3/TRBV12-4 CASSFKGYTEAFF
TRBJ1-2 TRBV12-3/TRBV12-4 CASSLVVSNYGYTF
TRBJ2-3 TRBV2 CASRLQISTDTQYF
TRBJ2-1 TRBV19 CASRSGISSYNEQFF
TRBJ1-4 TRBV12-3/TRBV12-4 CASSFLQGYEKLFF
TRBJ2-7 TRBV6-1 CASSEGWTRDEQYF
TRBJ2-5 TRBV7-9 CASSLGQGVTDQETQYF
TRBJ1-2 TRBV29-1 CSVATENYGYTF
TRBJ2-2 TRBV29-1 CSVGEVVGELFF
TRBJ2-7 TRBV7-9 CASTPVDGVPYEQYF
TRBJ2-1 TRBV13 CASVEWPFYNEQFF
TRBJ1-1 TRBV6-2/TRBV6-3 CASSERLVNTEAFF
TRBJ2-1 TRBV6-6 CASSYVPGEQFF
TRBJ2-1 TRBV19 CASSPRDRGDEQFF
TRBJ2-1 TRBV11-3 CASSLGRVHRYNEQFF
TRBJ2-2 TRBV28 CASRPGLVGELFF
TRBJ2-2 TRBV5-1 CASSFGQASTGELFF
TRBJ2-7 TRBV9 CASSVATSSGPYEQYF
TRBJ2-1 TRBV29-1 CSYVKTGRNEQFF
TRBJ1-5 TRBV6-1 CASRRQGWLSNQPQHF
TRBJ1-3 TRBV5-1 CASSSGQGLASGNTIYF
TRBJ1-1 TRBV20-1 CSARDPHTDPEAFF
TRBJ2-1 TRBV28 CASSFASSSYNEQFF
TRBJ1-5 TRBV9 CASSGVGGQPQHF